This T cell receptor beta chain stems from a study of shared clonotypes between healthy human individuals (TCRdb year 2020). Describing the broader study: The cohort included a few men and two women between 18 and 49 years of age. For each donor, CD4 naive and CD4 memory were each given three plates, CD8 naive was given two plates, and CD8 memory was given one plate. The study deeply sequenced blood TCR repertoires of about 5 healthy adults to estimate repertoire size and the extent of clonotype sharing between individuals. Different laboratories and diverse techniques were used to prepare libraries and sequence TCR repertoires, to increase sequencing depth and limit assay-specific biases. Each donor's leukapheresis produced roughly between roughly 0.85 and 9.5 billion PBMCs. Results the study describes overall, beyond this receptor: The small number of donors limited the genetic and exposure-history diversity represented. About 4.5% of naive CD4, 3.5% of naive CD8, approximately 2% of memory CD4, and more than 0.35% of memory CD8 clonotypes were shared across several donors. Sampling was restricted to blood, and TCR repertoires in tissue are likely to differ from TCR repertoires in blood. Rarefaction of sorted-subset datasets indicated incomplete sequencing despite the large sequencing depth. Estimated clonotype richness was generally larger for naive than for memory subsets. Clonotypes shared by all four sorted-subset donors showed higher generation probabilities than non-shared clonotypes. Pairwise subsampling indicated that sequencing depth was expected to affect the degree of clonotype sharing among donors.

Regarding this clone: The antigen this receptor binds is unknown. Per-nucleotide qualities are absent, and no much larger clonotype sits a single base away.

TCR CDR3 regions were amplified from genomic DNA by multiplex PCR using the deep immunoSEQ assay. Extracted genomic DNA from each cell subset was spread evenly across all wells of several immunoSEQ 96-well plates, with each plate serving as a replicate. For sorted subsets, approximately 0.2 ug of genomic DNA, equivalent to 30,000 or so T cell genomes, went into each replicate PCR. Purified libraries were quantified with a Qubit 3.0 fluorometer, sized on a Bioanalyzer 2100, and re-quantified with the KAPA Library Quantification kit. Each immunoSEQ 96-well plate was sequenced on its own single-read 150-cycle Illumina NextSeq 550 flow cell. The authors processed their data as follows. The immunoSEQ output contained only junctional sequences without quality scores, so filtering could not match that applied to full-length reads. Sequences were annotated with PyIR, a Python wrapper for IgBLAST v1.9, and V/J genes and CDR3 were assigned using IMGT germline references. Reads were filtered out if the reads had weak V/J assignments (E-value above 1e-6), no CDR3, stop codons, out-of-frame junctions, or ambiguous translated residues. V3J clonotypes were defined as sequences sharing the same inferred V gene, J gene, and CDR3 amino acid sequence. Percentage overlap between repertoires was calculated by dividing the number of shared unique clonotypes by the size of the smaller repertoire. Three approaches were used to assess repertoire richness: RTK rarefaction, the Chao1 estimator, and Recon v2.1 estimates of unobserved clonotypes. For all TCRbeta clonotypes obtained by the gDNA method from four donors, generation probabilities were computed with OLGA. TCRdb provides this immuneACCESS table in a form limited to in-frame rearrangements. Some clones are lacking; in checked studies, under half of them reflect an unresolved V gene, and why the rest are absent is not known. V and J calls and clone size are copied from that table; D and trimming were computed from the DNA. Within this sample are about 2.4 million clones, with approximately 93% of them counted one time only. 0.36% of the sample goes to the ten largest clones.

The donors were healthy, HIV-negative adults with no recently reported acute infections or vaccinations. Every donor was a Caucasian adult residing in Nashville, Tennessee, USA. Magnetic negative selection was used to enrich CD4+ T cells, after which naive cells were positively selected on CD45RA and the negative fraction became the memory subset. Blood was obtained by leukapheresis, after which PBMCs were separated by Ficoll-Histopaque density gradient centrifugation and cryopreserved in liquid nitrogen vapor phase. Purity and quantity of every magnetically sorted T cell population were checked by analytical flow cytometry. Genomic DNA was isolated from each sorted fraction and quantified by UV absorbance on a Nanodrop 2000c. This sequence originates from a man aged 18 to 30 in good health. Some clones in this sample may be carry-over from other donors' samples. The sequenced material came from naive CD4+ T cells from PBMCs. What this sample's cell subset or site label stands for: CD45RA+ positively selected.

CDR3 region: CASSSSPGSSQETQYF. The nucleotides read TGTGCCAGCAGCAGTTCGCCCGGGTCATCGCAAGAGACCCAGTACTTC. The chain is made from TRBV9 and TRBJ2-5, with no D gene named confidently. Including cysteine and phenylalanine, the CDR3 has 16 amino acids. Only CDR3 DNA remains: 48 bases, in frame from the first base. The germline V gene specifies SGDLS as CDR1 and YYNGEE as CDR2. A distance of 18 bases separates the germline ends of V and J, which lose 4 bases and 2 bases respectively.